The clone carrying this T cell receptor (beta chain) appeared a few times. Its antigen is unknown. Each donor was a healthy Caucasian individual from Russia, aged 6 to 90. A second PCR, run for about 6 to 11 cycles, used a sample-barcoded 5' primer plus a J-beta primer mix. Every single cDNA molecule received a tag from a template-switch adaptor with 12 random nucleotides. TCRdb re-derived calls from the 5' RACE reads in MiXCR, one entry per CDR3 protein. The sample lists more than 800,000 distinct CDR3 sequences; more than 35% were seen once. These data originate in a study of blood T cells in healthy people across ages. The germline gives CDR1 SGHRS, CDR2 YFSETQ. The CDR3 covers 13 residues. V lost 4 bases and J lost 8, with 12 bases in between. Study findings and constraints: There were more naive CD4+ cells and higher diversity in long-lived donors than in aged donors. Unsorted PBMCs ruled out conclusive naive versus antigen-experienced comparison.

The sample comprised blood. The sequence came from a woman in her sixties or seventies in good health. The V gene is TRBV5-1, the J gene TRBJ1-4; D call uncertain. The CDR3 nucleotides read TGCGCCAGCAGCGTGAACGGCCGGGAAAAACTGTTTTTT. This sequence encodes CASSVNGREKLFF.